Following are 20 T cell receptor beta chains from one sample sequenced in a study of PD-1 blockade in classical Hodgkin lymphoma. Relapse was seen in all patients after autologous stem cell transplantation, and brentuximab vedotin exposure was variable. TCRdb's copy holds only in-frame clones and misses some; the assay was immunoSEQ multiplex PCR. The top ten hold roughly 9.6% of the sample, which has about 46,000 clones, about 73% seen once. Sequences were derived from peripheral blood mononuclear cells (PBMCs), sampled at baseline. Source of these receptors: a human donor with classical Hodgkin lymphoma.

The V gene is TRBV5-1, the J gene TRBJ1-1; 8 positions match TRBD1. Losses at the gene ends were 2 bases for V and 1 base for J; bases not matched to a gene: 7. The CDR3 runs 16 residues. Germline CDR1 SGHRS, CDR2 YFSETQ. The CDR3 is CASSLLTGARNTEAFF. DNA for the CDR3: TGCGCCAGCAGCTTACTGACAGGGGCCCGGAACACTGAAGCTTTCTTT.

The chain links TRBV7-8 to TRBJ2-1; TRBD2 matches 12 bases. CDR1 is SGHVS, CDR2 FQNEAQ, per germline. The J segment lost 9 bases and the V segment lost 4 bases, leaving 10 bases of the junction unmatched. The CDR3 is 16 amino acids. The CDR3 reads CASSSALAGGGGEQFF. In nucleotides, the CDR3 is TGTGCCAGCAGCTCCGCACTAGCGGGAGGAGGCGGTGAGCAGTTCTTC.

The chain carries TRBV6-6 and TRBJ1-1; 7 positions match TRBD1. The CDR3 is 15 residues long. Looked up from germline, CDR1 is MNHNY and CDR2 is SVGAGI (reference sequence). J gave up 4 bases and V 6 bases, and 11 bases lay outside the gene matches. The CDR3: CASRSDRAEGTEAFF. CDR3 bases: TGTGCCAGCAGGTCAGACAGGGCGGAGGGCACTGAAGCTTTCTTT.

This chain joins TRBV5-1 and TRBJ2-1; a possible D gene is TRBD1 (6 bases). Germline CDR1 reads SGHRS; CDR2 reads YFSETQ. There are 15 residues in the CDR3. The germline V and J ends were trimmed by 5 bases and 8 bases, with 20 bases remaining between them. CDR3 region: CASRGGTSRFDEQFF. The CDR3 DNA follows: TGCGCCAGCAGAGGTGGGACAAGCAGATTCGATGAGCAGTTCTTC.

This clone is a singleton in its sample. This chain joins TRBV10-3 and TRBJ2-7; 10 nucleotides agree with TRBD2. The CDR3 runs to 13 residues. The junction had 6 bases not matched to a gene; V was cut back by 10 bases and J by 3 bases. Germline CDR1 is ENHRY and CDR2 is SYGVKD. Here the CDR3 reads CATGGTSDYEQYF. The CDR3 DNA reads TGTGCCACCGGAGGGACTAGCGACTACGAGCAGTACTTC.

The V gene is TRBV19, the J gene TRBJ2-1, with 12 bases that match TRBD2. V lost 3 bases, J lost 6 bases, and 6 bases stayed unmatched. Looked up from germline, CDR1 is LNHDA and CDR2 is SQIVND (reference sequence). There are 16 residues in the CDR3. The CDR3 bases are TGTGCCAGTAGTATTTCTGGACTAGCGGGGACCAATGAGCAGTTCTTC. It yields the protein CASSISGLAGTNEQFF.

V usage is TRBV5-4 and J usage is TRBJ1-1; a possible D gene is TRBD1 (6 bases). V dropped 0 bases and J dropped 2 bases, with 14 bases sitting between them. The CDR3 runs 16 residues. Germline CDR1 and CDR2: SGHNT and YYREEE (reference sequence). In nucleotides, the CDR3 is TGTGCCAGCAGCTTGGATGGACAGCATTCTAACACTGAAGCTTTCTTT. Translation: CASSLDGQHSNTEAFF.

The gene calls are TRBV5-1 and TRBJ1-2, with D hard to call. V lost 2 bases and J lost 8, with 13 bases in between. The germline V gene has CDR1 SGHRS and CDR2 YFSETQ. This CDR3 has 13 amino acids. Written as DNA, the CDR3 is TGCGCCAGCAGCTTTTATGGCCCCGTCGGCTACACCTTC. Its translation: CASSFYGPVGYTF. Combining the CDR3 with reference TRBV5-1 and TRBJ1-2 gives the whole variable domain KAGVTQTPRYLIKTRGQQVTLSCSPISGHRSVSWYQQTPGQGLQFLFEYFSETQRNKGNFPGRFSGRQFSNSRSEMNVSTLELGDSALYLCASSFYGPVGYTFGSGTRLTVV.

The rearrangement joins TRBV2 to TRBJ1-4, with D perhaps TRBD1 (6 bases). CDR3 length: 15 residues. Germline CDR1 and CDR2: SNHLY and FYNNEI. Trimming cost V 8 bases and J 2 bases, with 15 bases left between them. The CDR3 region has the DNA TGTGCCAGCGTATATTCAGGGGTCACTAATGAAAAACTGTTTTTT. It yields the protein CASVYSGVTNEKLFF.

The CDR3 protein is CASNRVANYGYTF. For the CDR3, the DNA is TGTGCCAGCAACAGGGTTGCGAACTATGGCTACACCTTC. The chain recombines TRBV19 with TRBJ1-2; D might be TRBD1 (6 bases). Trimming cost V 9 bases and J 2 bases, with 13 bases left between them. Germline assignment: CDR1 LNHDA and CDR2 SQIVND (reference sequence). CDR3 size: 13 residues.

V is TRBV9 and J is TRBJ1-2, with D possibly being TRBD1 (6 bases). The CDR3 has 11 amino acids. V shed 7 bases and J shed 10 bases, with 14 bases lying between them. In germline, CDR1 is SGDLS, CDR2 YYNGEE. The CDR3 DNA follows: TGTGCCAGCGGAGGCACGGGGGCCTACACCTTC. It translates to CASGGTGAYTF.

The V call is TRBV6-6, the J call TRBJ2-7; 10 nucleotides align to TRBD1. With V trimmed by 2 bases and J by 3 bases, 1 base remained unmatched. CDR1 and CDR2 from the germline V gene are MNHNY and SVGAGI (reference sequence). The CDR3 runs to 14 residues. The CDR3 nucleotides are TGTGCCAGCAGTTACCGGGACAGGGGCTACGAGCAGTACTTC. This encodes CASSYRDRGYEQYF.

V gene TRBV29-1 combines with J gene TRBJ1-1; D remains ambiguous. The CDR3 has 13 residues. CDR1 and CDR2 from the germline V gene are SQVTM and ANQGSEA. Trimming took off 3 bases at V and 2 bases at J, with 10 bases between the two ends. CDR3 region: CSVEAVTNTEAFF. The CDR3 region has the DNA TGCAGCGTTGAGGCAGTGACTAACACTGAAGCTTTCTTT.

This clone was seen a handful of times. V usage is TRBV18 and J usage is TRBJ2-7; no reliable D call. This CDR3 is built from 13 residues. Germline V CDR1 and CDR2: KGHSH, LQKENI. V was trimmed by 2 bases and J by 2 bases, leaving 7 bases between them. In nucleotides, the CDR3 is TGTGCCAGCTCACCAGACAATGCCTACGAGCAGTACTTC. Amino acids: CASSPDNAYEQYF.

This chain connects TRBV12-5 to TRBJ2-3; D gene uncertain. V was pared by 4 bases and J by 3 bases, with 11 bases between. CDR3 length: 14 residues. Germline CDR1 reads LGHNT; CDR2 reads FRNRAP. The CDR3 region has the DNA TGTGCTAGTGGTTCCAACCAACTAACAGATACGCAGTATTTT. As protein: CASGSNQLTDTQYF.

This clone was seen more than once but under ten times. The rearrangement uses TRBV18 and TRBJ2-7; the match to TRBD2 covers 7 bases. J gave up 5 bases and V 0 bases, and 4 bases lay outside the gene matches. Germline CDR1 KGHSH, CDR2 LQKENI. This CDR3 spans 14 amino acids. CDR3 nucleotides: TGTGCCAGCTCACCACCGACTAGCTTCCACGAGCAGTACTTC. It specifies CASSPPTSFHEQYF.

The chain couples TRBV5-1 to TRBJ2-7; no reliable D call. V was cut by 0 bases and J by 5 bases, with 9 bases left in between. Germline CDR1 reads SGHRS; CDR2 reads YFSETQ. The CDR3 spans 13 residues. CDR3 nucleotides: TGCGCCAGCAGCTTGGCTCGCAGAAACGAGCAGTACTTC. Protein product: CASSLARRNEQYF.

This clone was recorded once. The V gene is TRBV5-1, the J gene TRBJ1-6, with 7 bases that match TRBD1. The CDR3 is 14 amino acids. The J segment lost 9 bases and the V segment lost 6 bases, leaving 9 bases of the junction unmatched. The germline V gene encodes CDR1 SGHRS and CDR2 YFSETQ. The CDR3 DNA reads as TGCGCCAGCACCCCGGCAGGGGGAGTTTCACCCCTCCACTTT. Amino acid sequence: CASTPAGGVSPLHF.

The chain couples TRBV7-9 to TRBJ2-1; TRBD1 is a possible D gene (6 bases). Per germline, CDR1 SEHNR and CDR2 FQNEAQ (reference sequence). The CDR3 consists of 15 residues. Trimming cost V 7 bases and J 6 bases, with 19 bases left between them. The CDR3 region has the DNA TGTGCCAGCATCCCGGGGACATTCCCTGGCAATGAGCAGTTCTTC. Translating gives CASIPGTFPGNEQFF.

This clone was seen a few times. The chain couples TRBV5-6 to TRBJ1-1, with 9 bases lining up with TRBD1. CDR1 is SGHDT and CDR2 is YYEEEE in the germline V gene. The CDR3 has 15 amino acids. Trimming at V came to 4 bases and at J to 3 bases, leaving 7 bases not matched to a gene. CDR3: CASSGQGLGYTEAFF. The CDR3 DNA is TGTGCCAGCAGCGGACAGGGGTTGGGCTACACTGAAGCTTTCTTT.